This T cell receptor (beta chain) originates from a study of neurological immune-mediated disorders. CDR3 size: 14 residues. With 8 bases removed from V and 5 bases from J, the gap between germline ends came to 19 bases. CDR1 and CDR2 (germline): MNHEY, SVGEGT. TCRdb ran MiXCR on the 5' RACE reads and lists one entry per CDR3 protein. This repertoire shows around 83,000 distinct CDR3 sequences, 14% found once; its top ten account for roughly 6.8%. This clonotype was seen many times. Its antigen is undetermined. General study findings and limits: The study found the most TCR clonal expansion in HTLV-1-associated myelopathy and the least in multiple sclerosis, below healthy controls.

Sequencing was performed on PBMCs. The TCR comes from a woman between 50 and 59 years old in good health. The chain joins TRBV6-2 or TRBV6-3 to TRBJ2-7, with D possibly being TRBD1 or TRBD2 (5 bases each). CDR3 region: CASSGTLEPHEQYF. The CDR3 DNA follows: TGTGCCAGCTCCGGGACCTTAGAGCCCCACGAGCAGTACTTC.